Below, one T cell receptor beta chain is given with its context. As yet, its antigen is unknown. Fewer than 130,000 naive or memory CD4+ cells were cultured with CEF peptides for 9 to 10 days. These data originate in a study of CD4 T cells in relation to SARS-CoV-2 and coronaviruses. The repertoire was sequenced with immunoSEQ multiplex PCR; TCRdb's copy has only in-frame clones and lacks some. This sample carries about 36,000 clones, around four fifths of them seen once, and the ten largest clones take less than 3.5%. Germline-derived CDR1 and CDR2 are SQVTM and ANQGSEA. The length of the CDR3 is 15 residues. J lost 6 bases, V lost 8 bases, and 16 bases had no gene match.

The specimen sequenced was memory CD4+ T cells from PBMCs, cultured in vitro. This clonotype was sampled from an adult with COVID-19. V gene TRBV29-1 combines with J gene TRBJ2-1; 7 bases agree with TRBD2. The CDR3 DNA reads as TGCAGCTCTAAACGGGACTACCGAGGGGTCAATGAGCAGTTCTTC. Translating it yields CSSKRDYRGVNEQFF.